A selection of T cell receptor beta chains follows, all from one sample in a study of PD-1 blockade in mismatch repair-deficient tumors. TCRdb's table, derived via immunoSEQ multiplex PCR, lists solely in-frame clones and lacks some. The sample yields 85,000 to 130,000 clones, roughly four fifths seen once. This specimen consisted of peripheral blood, obtained about 33 weeks after starting pembrolizumab. These receptors were taken from an adult with mismatch repair-deficient cancer. The CDR3 runs from the conserved cysteine through the conserved F or W. The order of the fields is J gene, D gene, clone size, V gene, CDR3 DNA, CDR3 protein. The D gene is left open where the match is weak. Clone size is stated in some rows and not others, as once, few, many or a class when expanded.

>TRBJ2-7|-|-|TRBV30
TGTGCCTGGAGTGGGCGGGCAGGGTACACCTACGAGCAGTACTTC
CAWSGRAGYTYEQYF
>TRBJ2-1|-|-|TRBV15
TGTGCCACCAGCAGAGTCGGCGATGAGCAGTTCTTC
CATSRVGDEQFF
>TRBJ2-7|-|-|TRBV6-1
TGTGCCAGCAGTGACGGGGCTTCCTACGAGCAGTACTTC
CASSDGASYEQYF
>TRBJ1-2|-|once|TRBV5-6
TGTGCCAGCAGCCCCCTGGACCCAAAAGGTAGTCGCTACACCTTC
CASSPLDPKGSRYTF
>TRBJ1-2|-|-|TRBV6-6
TGTGCCAGCATACCAGTCGGGGGATATGGCTACACCTTC
CASIPVGGYGYTF
>TRBJ2-3|TRBD2|-|TRBV16
TGTGCCAGCAGCCAATCGCCCAGCGGGGGCACAGATACGCAGTATTTT
CASSQSPSGGTDTQYF
>TRBJ2-7|TRBD2|once|TRBV5-1
TGCGCCAGCAGCTTTGGGGAGGGGAGAATAGGCCACGAGCAGTACTTC
CASSFGEGRIGHEQYF
>TRBJ2-1|TRBD2|-|TRBV27
TGTGCCAGCTGCCGGACTAGCGGGCTCCATGAGCAGTTCTTC
CASCRTSGLHEQFF
>TRBJ2-1|-|-|TRBV14
TGTGCCAGCAGCCAAAGACATGCGGGGGCAGAGTTCTTC
CASSQRHAGAEFF
>TRBJ1-1|-|few|TRBV11-2
TGTGCCAGCAGCTCGGGGAGGAACACTGAAGCTTTCTTT
CASSSGRNTEAFF
>TRBJ2-7|TRBD1|-|TRBV18
TGTGCCAGCTCAATTGGGACAGCCTCCTACGAGCAGTACTTC
CASSIGTASYEQYF
>TRBJ1-1|-|-|TRBV29-1
TGCAGCGTCGGGGGGCAGAACATGAACACTGAAGCTTTCTTT
CSVGGQNMNTEAFF
>TRBJ2-7|TRBD1|-|TRBV6-5
TGTGCCAGCAGTACCACAGGGGCGGACTACGAGCAGTACTTC
CASSTTGADYEQYF
>TRBJ1-1|-|-|TRBV4-1
TGCGCCAGCAGCCAAGTGCAGGCCCAGGGGACTGAAGCTTTCTTT
CASSQVQAQGTEAFF
>TRBJ2-7|-|-|TRBV11-2
TGTGCCAGCAGAAATTCCGGGACAAACTCCTACGAGCAGTACTTC
CASRNSGTNSYEQYF
>TRBJ2-7|-|-|TRBV25-1
TGTGCCAGCAGTGAATCAAAAGGCAGTACCAAGAAGTCCTACGAGCAGTACTTC
CASSESKGSTKKSYEQYF
>TRBJ2-2|-|-|TRBV2
TGTGCCAGCTCGCCGGGCCCTAAGCGTGGCGAGCTGTTTTTT
CASSPGPKRGELFF
>TRBJ1-5|-|-|TRBV6-1
TGTGCCAGCAGTGAAACTGGTGCGGCGGTTAATCAGCCCCAGCATTTT
CASSETGAAVNQPQHF
>TRBJ1-4|TRBD1|-|TRBV5-6
TGTGCCAGCAGCTTTCGAGGGGGCGATGAAAAACTGTTTTTT
CASSFRGGDEKLFF
>TRBJ2-2|-|-|TRBV5-1
TGCGCCAGCAGCTCGGAGGGACGCGCGAACACCGGGGAGCTGTTTTTT
CASSSEGRANTGELFF
>TRBJ1-2|-|-|TRBV19
TGTGCCAGTAGTATAGTTGCCGATTCCTATGGCTACACCTTC
CASSIVADSYGYTF
>TRBJ1-1|-|-|TRBV29-1
TGCAGCGTTGTGGGGACGGCTAACACTGAAGCTTTCTTT
CSVVGTANTEAFF
>TRBJ2-3|TRBD1|-|TRBV5-5
TGTGCCAGCAGCCGCGACAGGGGTACAGATACGCAGTATTTT
CASSRDRGTDTQYF
>TRBJ2-7|TRBD2|many|TRBV5-1
TGCGCCAGCAGCTTTTCTAGCGGGAACTACGAGCAGTACTTC
CASSFSSGNYEQYF
>TRBJ2-5|TRBD1|-|TRBV6-5
TGTGCCAGCAAAATGGGGACAGATCAAGAGACCCAGTACTTC
CASKMGTDQETQYF
>TRBJ2-2|TRBD2|-|TRBV6-6
TGTGCCAGCCGCGCAAGCGGGAGGAACACCGGGGAGCTGTTTTTT
CASRASGRNTGELFF
>TRBJ2-3|-|once|TRBV9
TGTGCCAGCAGCGTTTGGTCGGGAGATACAGATACGCAGTATTTT
CASSVWSGDTDTQYF
>TRBJ1-5|-|-|TRBV19
TGTGCCAGTAGAAACCGGGAATATAGCAATCAGCCCCAGCATTTT
CASRNREYSNQPQHF
>TRBJ2-7|-|-|TRBV19
TGTGCCAGTGCCGAAAACCAAGGGGGAGGCGAGCAGTACTTC
CASAENQGGGEQYF
>TRBJ2-1|TRBD2|-|TRBV7-9
TGTGCCAGCAGCTTTCCTCAAGCGGGAGAAGGCAATGAGCAGTTCTTC
CASSFPQAGEGNEQFF
>TRBJ2-1|-|-|TRBV10-3
TGTGCCATCAGTCCGAGGGCGGAAAGCTCCTACAATGAGCAGTTCTTC
CAISPRAESSYNEQFF
>TRBJ2-2|-|-|TRBV25-1
TGTGCCAGCAGTGAGCGACAGATCAACACCGGGGAGCTGTTTTTT
CASSERQINTGELFF
>TRBJ2-7|-|-|TRBV4-1
TGCGCCAGCAGCCAATCCTTAGCGGAGATACCCTCCGAGCAGTACTTC
CASSQSLAEIPSEQYF
>TRBJ2-5|-|-|TRBV11-3
TGTGCCAGCAGCCTCGTTTCGGGCGGTGAGGGGACCCAGTACTTC
CASSLVSGGEGTQYF
>TRBJ1-2|-|-|TRBV19
TGTGCCAGTAATATGCAGGGCTCTAACTATGGCTACACCTTC
CASNMQGSNYGYTF
>TRBJ1-4|TRBD1|-|TRBV2
TGTGCCAGCAGTAGATGGGACAGGGAAAATGAAAAACTGTTTTTT
CASSRWDRENEKLFF
>TRBJ1-3|-|few|TRBV6-1
TGTGCCAGCAGTGGGGGACGGGTTTCTGGAAACACCATATATTTT
CASSGGRVSGNTIYF
>TRBJ2-7|-|-|TRBV4-3
TGCGCCAGCAGCCAAGTACACAGGGAGGGCGAGCAGTACTTC
CASSQVHREGEQYF